This paragraph covers one T cell receptor (beta chain) sequence. The data were produced by immunoSEQ multiplex PCR, yet TCRdb's version contains in-frame clones alone and is incomplete. Of about 250,000 clones listed, more than 65% are singletons. This specimen belongs to a study of blood T cell repertoires in COVID-19. Germline V gives CDR1 LGHDT, CDR2 YNNKEL (reference sequence). Trimming took 0 bases from V and 6 from J; bases not matched to a gene: 8. This CDR3 comprises 18 residues. The receptor was derived from a man over 45 with active or convalescent COVID-19. The chain couples TRBV3-1 (or the pseudogene TRBV3-2) to TRBJ2-2, with 12 bases that match TRBD2. Sequenced: peripheral blood. In DNA form, the CDR3 reads TGTGCCAGCAGCCAAGATCTCCCGCTAGCGGGGGGGCCCGGGGAGCTGTTTTTT. It is translated as CASSQDLPLAGGPGELFF.